The sequence of this T cell receptor (beta chain) was determined in a study of cytomegalovirus exposure and HLA in healthy donors. This CDR3 is 16 amino acids long. Germline-derived CDR1 and CDR2 are SEHNR and FQNEAQ (reference sequence). Trimming took 5 bases from V and 9 from J; bases not matched to a gene: 11. Points from the study as a whole: In a later analysis, 15,000 to 20,000 TCR beta sequences were associated with HLA alleles at 0.05 false discovery rate.

60 Vbeta and 13 Jbeta primers were used in PCR. Libraries were prepared by immunoSEQ multiplex PCR; TCRdb keeps only in-frame clonotypes and omits some of them. The table records around 120,000 clones, over 60% of them present only once. Comments on this clone: The antigen remains undetermined.

The sequencing sample was made of PBMCs. This chain connects TRBV7-9 to TRBJ1-6; 9 bases are a match to TRBD1. The TCR sequence derives from a woman aged 25 to 39 in good health and CMV-seropositive. The CDR3 sequence is CASSGDGGQGSSPLHF. The CDR3 DNA reads as TGTGCCAGCAGCGGGGACGGGGGACAGGGCAGTTCACCCCTCCACTTT.